These 24 T cell receptor beta chains originate from one sample sequenced in a study of blood T cell repertoires in COVID-19. Libraries were prepared by immunoSEQ multiplex PCR; TCRdb keeps only in-frame clonotypes and omits some of them. The sample yields roughly 230,000 clones, roughly 88% seen once. Sequenced input: peripheral blood. The receptors originated from a human donor in a cohort sampled during active COVID-19.

The chain recombines TRBV2 with TRBJ2-5; 11 positions agree with TRBD2. The CDR3 extends over 14 amino acids. J gave up 5 bases and V 8 bases, and 7 bases lay outside the gene matches. In germline, CDR1 is SNHLY, CDR2 FYNNEI. CDR3 sequence (DNA): TGTGCCAGCGGAACTTTAGCGGGGGGGGAGACCCAGTACTTC. Translation gives CASGTLAGGETQYF.

The J gene is TRBJ1-1, the V gene TRBV3-1 (or the pseudogene TRBV3-2); tentatively, D is TRBD1 (5 bases). The length of the CDR3 is 15 residues. Germline values: CDR1 LGHDT, CDR2 YNNKEL (reference sequence). Trimming pared 0 bases from V and 7 bases from J, leaving 15 bases between. CDR3 residues: CASSQDLAQAREAFF. Written as DNA, the CDR3 is TGTGCCAGCAGCCAAGATCTTGCACAGGCCCGTGAAGCTTTCTTT.

This clone was picked up a small number of times. J is TRBJ1-1 and V is TRBV4-3, with 11 bases that match TRBD1. The V segment lost 0 bases and the J segment 11 bases; nucleotides outside the gene matches: 8. The germline V gene has CDR1 LGHNA and CDR2 YSLEER. CDR3 length: 15 residues. The CDR3, as DNA: TGCGCCAGCAGCCAAGAGGGACAGGGGGGACTATTGGCTTTCTTT. This sequence encodes CASSQEGQGGLLAFF.

V is TRBV7-9 and J is TRBJ2-1; 9 bases fit TRBD2. This CDR3 is 16 amino acids long. Trimming removed 5 bases from V and 3 bases from J; junction bases left unmatched: 8. CDR1 SEHNR and CDR2 FQNEAQ come from the germline V gene (reference sequence). The CDR3 nucleotides are TGTGCCAGCAGCCAGGTAGCGGGAGAGCTCTACAATGAGCAGTTCTTC. This translates into CASSQVAGELYNEQFF.

The J gene is TRBJ2-7, the V gene TRBV4-3; a weak D match, TRBD2 (5 bases). Trimming pared 1 base from V and 0 bases from J, leaving 10 bases between. Germline values: CDR1 LGHNA, CDR2 YSLEER. The CDR3 loop spans 15 amino acids. CDR3 amino acids: CASSQGPGYSYEQYF. For the CDR3, the DNA is TGCGCCAGCAGCCAAGGCCCGGGGTACTCCTACGAGCAGTACTTC.

This chain links TRBV7-2 with TRBJ2-7; 15 bases are a match to TRBD2. CDR3 length equals 18 residues. J was trimmed by 4 bases and V by 3 bases; bases with no gene match: 10. Germline CDR1 is SGHTA and CDR2 is FQGNSA. This chain's CDR3 is CASSFHGLAGGPGYEQYF. CDR3 nucleotides: TGTGCCAGCAGCTTCCACGGACTAGCGGGGGGGCCCGGGTACGAGCAGTACTTC.

This clone has only one observation. CDR3 nucleotides: TGCGCCAGCAGCTTGGGGGATGACAGGGGCTACGAGCAGTACTTC. It codes for CASSLGDDRGYEQYF. The gene calls are TRBV5-1 and TRBJ2-7; 8 bases are a match to TRBD1. The germline V gene has CDR1 SGHRS and CDR2 YFSETQ. The CDR3 has 15 amino acids. The V segment lost 0 bases and the J segment 3 bases; nucleotides outside the gene matches: 5.

V and J are TRBV5-6 and TRBJ1-1, with a tentative D call TRBD1 (6 bases). CDR3 length: 15 residues. Trimming pared 4 bases from V and 1 base from J, leaving 14 bases between. Germline V gives CDR1 SGHDT, CDR2 YYEEEE. CDR3 amino acids: CASSLAPTGNTEAFF. CDR3 bases: TGTGCCAGCAGCCTGGCCCCGACAGGGAACACTGAAGCTTTCTTT.

J is TRBJ2-5 and V is TRBV11-3; perhaps TRBD2 as D (5 bases). CDR3 length: 13 residues. Germline V gene lookup returns CDR1 SGHNT and CDR2 YENEEA. Trimming took 2 bases from V and 4 from J, leaving 8 bases between them. DNA of the CDR3: TGTGCCAGCAGCTTAAATGCGGGAGAGACCCAGTACTTC. It codes for CASSLNAGETQYF.

The chain joins TRBV18 to TRBJ2-7; 7 nucleotides agree with TRBD1. The CDR3 length is 15 residues. The trim removed 2 bases at V and 3 bases at J, leaving 7 bases unmatched. Germline V gene lookup returns CDR1 KGHSH and CDR2 LQKENI. The CDR3 reads CASSPRWQGDYEQYF. Here the CDR3 DNA reads TGTGCCAGCTCACCAAGGTGGCAGGGGGACTACGAGCAGTACTTC. The variable domain in full, completed from reference TRBV18 and TRBJ2-7, reads NAGVMQNPRHLVRRRGQEARLRCSPMKGHSHVYWYRQLPEEGLKFMVYLQKENIIDESGMPKERFSAEFPKEGPSILRIQQVVRGDSAAYFCASSPRWQGDYEQYFGPGTRLTVT.

V is TRBV27 and J is TRBJ1-4; possible D gene TRBD1, 5 bases. Germline CDR1 and CDR2: MNHEY and SMNVEV (reference sequence). This CDR3 comprises 14 residues. With 1 base removed from V and 8 bases from J, the gap between germline ends came to 11 bases. CDR3 coding DNA: TGTGCCAGCAGTTTATTGGGGCCCTCGGAAAAACTGTTTTTT. It yields the protein CASSLLGPSEKLFF.

The genes are TRBV4-3 and TRBJ1-4, with D perhaps matching TRBD1 (5 bases). Germline V gives CDR1 LGHNA, CDR2 YSLEER. Trimming left V 1 base short and J 5 bases short, with 14 bases between. The CDR3 is made up of 16 amino acids. The DNA for the CDR3 is TGCGCCAGCAGCCAAGTCCCCAGGGCCGCAAATGAAAAACTGTTTTTT. Its translation: CASSQVPRAANEKLFF.

V is TRBV5-1 and J is TRBJ2-7, with 9 bases matching TRBD2. Germline CDR1 and CDR2: SGHRS and YFSETQ. The length of the CDR3 is 16 residues. V gave up 4 bases and J gave up 0 bases; unmatched junction bases: 8. The CDR3 coding sequence is TGCGCCAGCAGCCTGCTAGCGGGGACTAGCTCCTACGAGCAGTACTTC. Amino acids: CASSLLAGTSSYEQYF.

This clone is a singleton in its sample. The CDR3 DNA reads TGTGCCTGGAGTGACAGGGGCGGCTTTGGGCACTATGGCTACACCTTC. Encoded protein: CAWSDRGGFGHYGYTF. V and J are TRBV30 and TRBJ1-2, with TRBD1 matching over 7 bases. CDR3 length: 16 residues. Germline loops: CDR1 GTSNPN, CDR2 SVGIG (reference sequence). With 1 base clipped from V and 3 bases from J, the junction kept 11 bases outside the gene matches.

This sequence joins TRBV9 and TRBJ1-1; 7 bases are a match to TRBD1. This CDR3 has 14 residues. The germline gives CDR1 SGDLS, CDR2 YYNGEE. With V trimmed by 4 bases and J by 1 base, 4 bases remained unmatched. CDR3 protein: CASSSRTGNTEAFF. The CDR3 region has the DNA TGTGCCAGCAGCTCTCGGACAGGGAACACTGAAGCTTTCTTT. Full variable domain (missing parts from reference TRBV9 and TRBJ1-1): DSGVTQTPKHLITATGQRVTLRCSPRSGDLSVYWYQQSLDQGLQFLIQYYNGEERAKGNILERFSAQQFPDLHSELNLSSLELGDSALYFCASSSRTGNTEAFFGQGTRLTVV.

The chain uses TRBV29-1 and TRBJ2-7; 8 positions agree with TRBD1. CDR3 length: 13 amino acids. V was pared by 7 bases and J by 8 bases, with 13 bases of the junction left unmatched. Germline lookup yields CDR1 SQVTM and CDR2 ANQGSEA. CDR3 sequence (DNA): TGCAGCGCAACCGACAGGGGCTTGGGTCAGCAGTACTTC. This encodes CSATDRGLGQQYF.

The chain carries TRBV10-3 and TRBJ2-7; 8 positions agree with TRBD1. The V and J ends lost 4 bases and 2 bases, in that order; junction bases with no gene match: 4. Germline CDR1 reads ENHRY; CDR2 reads SYGVKD. This CDR3 spans 14 amino acids. The CDR3 here is CAISGRQGTYEQYF. The CDR3 DNA reads TGTGCCATCAGTGGACGACAGGGGACCTACGAGCAGTACTTC.

Only one count was recorded for this clone. This rearrangement joins TRBV10-3 to TRBJ1-1, with a possible D match to TRBD1 (6 bases). From germline, CDR1 is ENHRY and CDR2 SYGVKD. This CDR3 has 14 residues. Trimming removed 7 bases at V and 5 bases at J, with 17 bases between. This CDR3 reads CAITDTTGLTEAFF. CDR3 DNA: TGTGCCATCACCGATACGACAGGCCTTACTGAAGCTTTCTTT.

The CDR3 region is CASSFRLAGGRDTQYF. CDR3 bases: TGTGCCAGCAGCTTCCGACTAGCGGGGGGCCGAGATACGCAGTATTTT. This chain joins TRBV7-2 and TRBJ2-3, with 13 bases fitting TRBD2. The CDR3 runs 16 residues. V shed 3 bases, J shed 5 bases, and the junction held 5 bases outside the gene matches. Germline CDR1 and CDR2: SGHTA and FQGNSA. Looking up the rest from reference TRBV7-2 and TRBJ2-3 gives the full variable domain: GAGVSQSPSNKVTEKGKDVELRCDPISGHTALYWYRQSLGQGLEFLIYFQGNSAPDKSGLPSDRFSAERTGGSVSTLTIQRTQQEDSAVYLCASSFRLAGGRDTQYFGPGTRLTVL.

This clone was recorded only once. The chain is built from TRBV7-9 and TRBJ1-2; perhaps TRBD1 as D (6 bases). CDR1 SEHNR and CDR2 FQNEAQ come from the germline V gene (reference sequence). V was cut by 6 bases and J by 7 bases, with 15 bases left in between. There are 13 residues in the CDR3. DNA of the CDR3: TGTGCCAGCAGTTTTGACAGGACGTTTGGCTACACCTTC. Amino acid sequence: CASSFDRTFGYTF.

This clone has a single count. The chain employs TRBV25-1 and TRBJ1-2; D might be TRBD1 (5 bases). The CDR3 contains 13 residues. The germline CDR1 and CDR2 sequences are MGHDK and SYGVNS. Between the trimmed V and J ends, which lost 6 bases and 4 bases, there was a span of 12 bases. The CDR3 here is CASSPGLAYGYTF. The DNA of the CDR3 is TGTGCCAGCAGCCCAGGGTTAGCCTATGGCTACACCTTC.

This clone was seen a few times. This chain uses TRBV19 with TRBJ1-2; a weak D match, TRBD1 (5 bases). CDR3 length: 13 amino acids. V lost 3 bases, J lost 8 bases, and 13 bases lay in between. The germline V gene has CDR1 LNHDA and CDR2 SQIVND (reference sequence). Here the CDR3 reads CASSIDRTIGYTF. The CDR3 nucleotides read TGTGCCAGTAGTATCGACCGGACAATAGGCTACACCTTC.

The CDR3 DNA sequence: TGTGCCAGTAGTAGGGGGGAAGTCGCAGATACGCAGTATTTT. Amino acids: CASSRGEVADTQYF. This rearrangement joins TRBV19 to TRBJ2-3, with TRBD2 as a possible D gene (6 bases). Deletions cut 4 bases from V and 4 bases from J, with 12 bases between. The V gene's germline CDR1 is LNHDA and CDR2 SQIVND (reference sequence). This CDR3 spans 14 amino acids.

The genes are TRBV7-2 and TRBJ1-2, with D maybe TRBD1 (6 bases). This CDR3 has 16 residues. Germline loops: CDR1 SGHTA, CDR2 FQGNSA. Trimming removed 5 bases from V and 4 bases from J, with 20 bases in between. The CDR3 loop reads CASSPRGGAQGYGYTF. The CDR3 DNA follows: TGTGCCAGCAGCCCCCGCGGGGGGGCCCAGGGCTATGGCTACACCTTC.